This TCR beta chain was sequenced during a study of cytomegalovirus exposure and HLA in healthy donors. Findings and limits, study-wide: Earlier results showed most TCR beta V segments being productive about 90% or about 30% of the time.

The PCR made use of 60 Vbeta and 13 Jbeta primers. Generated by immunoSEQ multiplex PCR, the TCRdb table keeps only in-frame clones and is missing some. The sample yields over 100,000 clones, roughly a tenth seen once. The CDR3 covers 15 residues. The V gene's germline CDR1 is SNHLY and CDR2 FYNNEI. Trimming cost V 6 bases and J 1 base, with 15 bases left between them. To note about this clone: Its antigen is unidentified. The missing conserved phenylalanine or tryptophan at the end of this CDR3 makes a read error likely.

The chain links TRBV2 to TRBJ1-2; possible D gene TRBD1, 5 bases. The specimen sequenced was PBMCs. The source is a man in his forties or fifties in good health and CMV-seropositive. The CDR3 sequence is CASSPVRQSNYGYTL. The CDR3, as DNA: TGTGCCAGCAGCCCAGTACGACAGAGTAACTATGGCTACACCCTC.